Detailed here is one T cell receptor beta chain. Its specificity is unknown. The CDR3 loop spans 14 amino acids. Germline loops: CDR1 SGHVS, CDR2 FQNEAQ. TCRdb reprocessed the reads via MiXCR and lists one record per CDR3 protein. This sample yields about half a million distinct CDR3 sequences, of which more than 30% are seen a single time; around a sixth belongs to the top ten. These data are taken from a study of T cell repertoires in cytomegalovirus infection. The wider study: Selection of CMV epitopes for the study included recently identified HLA-C-restricted and well-studied HLA-B-restricted ones. Indicated by public TCR beta signatures were CMV infection and matching HLA type.

Study-wide results and limits: Clonotype analysis showed dominance of the ex vivo response by HLA-C-restricted CMV-specific TCR beta clonotypes.

The V gene is TRBV7-8, the J gene TRBJ2-7, with D unclear. The receptor's source is a human donor in good health (CMV status not recorded). Some clones in this sample may be carry-over from other donors' samples. The source material was cultured PBMCs, sampled from culture after CMV antigen stimulation. The CDR3 DNA reads TGTCCCAGCAGCTTAGGTCCGGGCCTCTACGAGCAGTACGTC. This encodes CPSSLGPGLYEQYV.